A selection of T cell receptor beta chains follows, all from one sample in a study of T cell repertoires in breast cancer. In TCRdb, the emulsion pairing reads were re-called with MiXCR into one record per CDR3 protein. Seen here are about 40,000 distinct CDR3 sequences, about 48% observed once, and the top ten hold around 59%. The sequenced material came from CD8+ T cells. The receptors stem from a pool of human donors with breast cancer or a healthy control (not recorded which). Each CDR3 is given with its conserved first and last residue. Each record gives: CDR3 DNA, CDR3 protein, D gene, J gene, V gene, clone size, CDR3 length. The D gene is left open where the match is weak. Size is stated for part of the rows, as once, few or many counts, or as a class when the clone is expanded.

CDR3 DNA: TGTGCCAGCAGTGAATATTACGTGATGCCGGGACAAATGAACACTGAAGCTTTCTTT; CDR3 protein: CASSEYYVMPGQMNTEAFF; D gene: NA; J gene: TRBJ1-1; V gene: TRBV25-1; clone size: NA; CDR3 length: 19
CDR3 DNA: TGTGCCAGCAGTCCTCAGGGTTATCAGCCCCAGCATTTT; CDR3 protein: CASSPQGYQPQHF; D gene: NA; J gene: TRBJ1-5; V gene: TRBV12-3/TRBV12-4; clone size: few; CDR3 length: 13
CDR3 DNA: TGTGCCAGCAGTTTGGTGTATGGGGCATATGGCTACACCTTC; CDR3 protein: CASSLVYGAYGYTF; D gene: NA; J gene: TRBJ1-2; V gene: TRBV28; clone size: few; CDR3 length: 14
CDR3 DNA: TGTGCCAGCAGCCAAGGGGGCAATGCGGAGACCCAGTACTTC; CDR3 protein: CASSQGGNAETQYF; D gene: NA; J gene: TRBJ2-5; V gene: TRBV3-1; clone size: NA; CDR3 length: 14
CDR3 DNA: TGTGCCAGCAGTGAAACCGGGCCCCAGCATTTT; CDR3 protein: CASSETGPQHF; D gene: NA; J gene: TRBJ1-5; V gene: TRBV2; clone size: NA; CDR3 length: 11
CDR3 DNA: TGTGCCAGCAGTTCCCAGGACAAGTCTGGCTACACCTTC; CDR3 protein: CASSSQDKSGYTF; D gene: NA; J gene: TRBJ1-2; V gene: TRBV27; clone size: few; CDR3 length: 13
CDR3 DNA: TGTGCCAGCAGTCCCTATAAAGGGGCTACTGGGGCCAACGTCCTGACTTTC; CDR3 protein: CASSPYKGATGANVLTF; D gene: NA; J gene: TRBJ2-6; V gene: TRBV6-1; clone size: NA; CDR3 length: 17
CDR3 DNA: TGCAGTGCCACGGGGGGTTCTGGCTACACCTTC; CDR3 protein: CSATGGSGYTF; D gene: NA; J gene: TRBJ1-2; V gene: TRBV20-1; clone size: many; CDR3 length: 11
CDR3 DNA: TGTGCCAGCAGCCACGCCAGGGGGGGAACTGAAGCTTTCTTT; CDR3 protein: CASSHARGGTEAFF; D gene: TRBD1; J gene: TRBJ1-1; V gene: TRBV3-1; clone size: NA; CDR3 length: 14
CDR3 DNA: TGCAGTGCGAAAACAGGGGGGTTTCAGCCCCAGCATTTT; CDR3 protein: CSAKTGGFQPQHF; D gene: TRBD1; J gene: TRBJ1-5; V gene: TRBV20-1; clone size: NA; CDR3 length: 13
CDR3 DNA: TGTGCCAGCAGTTCATCTGGGGGGGGACAGCTAAATAACTATGGCTACACCTTC; CDR3 protein: CASSSSGGGQLNNYGYTF; D gene: TRBD1; J gene: TRBJ1-2; V gene: TRBV28; clone size: few; CDR3 length: 18
CDR3 DNA: TGTGCCCGCAACTTAATGGGAGGGACTAATCAGCCCCAGCATTTT; CDR3 protein: CARNLMGGTNQPQHF; D gene: NA; J gene: TRBJ1-5; V gene: TRBV2; clone size: NA; CDR3 length: 15
CDR3 DNA: TGTGCCAGCAGTCCCCTCGACAGGGACGCCACCGGGGAGCTGTTTTTT; CDR3 protein: CASSPLDRDATGELFF; D gene: TRBD1; J gene: TRBJ2-2; V gene: TRBV6-1; clone size: NA; CDR3 length: 16
CDR3 DNA: TGTGCCAGCAGTTTAACGAGCAATCAGCCCCAGCATTTT; CDR3 protein: CASSLTSNQPQHF; D gene: NA; J gene: TRBJ1-5; V gene: TRBV27; clone size: few; CDR3 length: 13
CDR3 DNA: TGCGCCAACAGCCAAGAGTCGTGGCGGGGGGGCCATGAGCAGTTCTTC; CDR3 protein: CANSQESWRGGHEQFF; D gene: TRBD2; J gene: TRBJ2-1; V gene: TRBV4-1; clone size: NA; CDR3 length: 16
CDR3 DNA: TGTGCCAGCTCACCATCGGATGGCTACACCTTC; CDR3 protein: CASSPSDGYTF; D gene: NA; J gene: TRBJ1-2; V gene: TRBV18; clone size: NA; CDR3 length: 11
CDR3 DNA: TGTGCCAGCAGCCGAGGGGGGGGGCTGAACACTGAAGCTTTCTTT; CDR3 protein: CASSRGGGLNTEAFF; D gene: NA; J gene: TRBJ1-1; V gene: TRBV7-2; clone size: few; CDR3 length: 15
CDR3 DNA: TGTGCCAGCAGCTTCGGTAGGGAGTCCTCTTACAATGAGCAGTTCTTC; CDR3 protein: CASSFGRESSYNEQFF; D gene: NA; J gene: TRBJ2-1; V gene: TRBV11-3; clone size: NA; CDR3 length: 16
CDR3 DNA: TGTGCCAGCAGCTTGGGGATACAGGGAAACTACGAGCAGTACTTC; CDR3 protein: CASSLGIQGNYEQYF; D gene: NA; J gene: TRBJ2-7; V gene: TRBV5-6; clone size: NA; CDR3 length: 15
CDR3 DNA: TGTGCCAGCAGCTTACGGCAGGGTAGTAATGAAAAACTGTTTTTT; CDR3 protein: CASSLRQGSNEKLFF; D gene: NA; J gene: TRBJ1-4; V gene: TRBV7-9; clone size: NA; CDR3 length: 15
CDR3 DNA: TGTGCCAGCAGTGAAGACTGGGGGAACCAAGAGACCCAGTACTTC; CDR3 protein: CASSEDWGNQETQYF; D gene: NA; J gene: TRBJ2-5; V gene: TRBV6-1; clone size: NA; CDR3 length: 15
CDR3 DNA: TGTGCCTCCCTGTGGGGGCATGGGCAGTTCTTC; CDR3 protein: CASLWGHGQFF; D gene: NA; J gene: TRBJ2-1; V gene: TRBV30; clone size: NA; CDR3 length: 11
CDR3 DNA: TGCAGTGCTGACAGGGGCATAATTTCGAACACTGAAGCTTTCTTT; CDR3 protein: CSADRGIISNTEAFF; D gene: TRBD1; J gene: TRBJ1-1; V gene: TRBV20-1; clone size: NA; CDR3 length: 15
CDR3 DNA: TGCAGTGCTAGTAGTCAGGTAATCGCGGATGGCTACACCTTC; CDR3 protein: CSASSQVIADGYTF; D gene: NA; J gene: TRBJ1-2; V gene: TRBV20-1; clone size: NA; CDR3 length: 14
CDR3 DNA: TGCAGTGCTAGAGGTTTTTTAGGGGGGAACCAAGAGACCCAGTACTTC; CDR3 protein: CSARGFLGGNQETQYF; D gene: NA; J gene: TRBJ2-5; V gene: TRBV20-1; clone size: NA; CDR3 length: 16
CDR3 DNA: TGTGCCAGCAGTGATCTAGGGTCAGGAAATGAGCAGTTCTTC; CDR3 protein: CASSDLGSGNEQFF; D gene: NA; J gene: TRBJ2-1; V gene: TRBV6-2/TRBV6-3; clone size: NA; CDR3 length: 14
CDR3 DNA: TGTGCCAGCAGCCAGACAGGGGACCCCTACGAGCAGTACTTC; CDR3 protein: CASSQTGDPYEQYF; D gene: TRBD1; J gene: TRBJ2-7; V gene: TRBV5-6; clone size: once; CDR3 length: 14
CDR3 DNA: TGTGCCAGCAGCCAAGCCCTCATGAACACTGAAGCTTTCTTT; CDR3 protein: CASSQALMNTEAFF; D gene: NA; J gene: TRBJ1-1; V gene: TRBV4-2; clone size: NA; CDR3 length: 14
CDR3 DNA: TGCGCCAGCAGCTTGACCGGGGACACCGGGGAGCTGTTTTTT; CDR3 protein: CASSLTGDTGELFF; D gene: NA; J gene: TRBJ2-2; V gene: TRBV5-4; clone size: NA; CDR3 length: 14
CDR3 DNA: TGTGCCAGCTCACCAAAGGGTGGTGATCAGCCCCAGCATTTT; CDR3 protein: CASSPKGGDQPQHF; D gene: NA; J gene: TRBJ1-5; V gene: TRBV18; clone size: few; CDR3 length: 14
CDR3 DNA: TGTGCCAGTAGTATACACCCCCGCGAGGCGGGTGGAGAGACCCAGTACTTC; CDR3 protein: CASSIHPREAGGETQYF; D gene: NA; J gene: TRBJ2-5; V gene: TRBV19; clone size: NA; CDR3 length: 17
CDR3 DNA: TGTGCTAGTGCTGGACCGAGCACAGATACGCAGTATTTT; CDR3 protein: CASAGPSTDTQYF; D gene: NA; J gene: TRBJ2-3; V gene: TRBV12-5; clone size: NA; CDR3 length: 13
CDR3 DNA: TGTGCCAGTAGTGCAACCGCACCTAGCGGGGGGTCCACAGATACGCAGTATTTT; CDR3 protein: CASSATAPSGGSTDTQYF; D gene: TRBD2; J gene: TRBJ2-3; V gene: TRBV19; clone size: NA; CDR3 length: 18
CDR3 DNA: TGCAGTGCTTCGACAGGGGTATTCACTGAAGCTTTCTTT; CDR3 protein: CSASTGVFTEAFF; D gene: TRBD1; J gene: TRBJ1-1; V gene: TRBV20-1; clone size: many; CDR3 length: 13
CDR3 DNA: TGTGCCAGTAGTATCAAGCGGACTACCTACAATGAGCAGTTCTTC; CDR3 protein: CASSIKRTTYNEQFF; D gene: NA; J gene: TRBJ2-1; V gene: TRBV19; clone size: NA; CDR3 length: 15
CDR3 DNA: TGCAGTGCTAGAGATACCCGAATCCCAGGGGCCCACTACAATGAGCAGTTCTTC; CDR3 protein: CSARDTRIPGAHYNEQFF; D gene: NA; J gene: TRBJ2-1; V gene: TRBV20-1; clone size: few; CDR3 length: 18
CDR3 DNA: TGTGCCAGCAAGCAGGGGGCTAATGAAAAACTGTTTTTT; CDR3 protein: CASKQGANEKLFF; D gene: TRBD1; J gene: TRBJ1-4; V gene: TRBV2; clone size: NA; CDR3 length: 13